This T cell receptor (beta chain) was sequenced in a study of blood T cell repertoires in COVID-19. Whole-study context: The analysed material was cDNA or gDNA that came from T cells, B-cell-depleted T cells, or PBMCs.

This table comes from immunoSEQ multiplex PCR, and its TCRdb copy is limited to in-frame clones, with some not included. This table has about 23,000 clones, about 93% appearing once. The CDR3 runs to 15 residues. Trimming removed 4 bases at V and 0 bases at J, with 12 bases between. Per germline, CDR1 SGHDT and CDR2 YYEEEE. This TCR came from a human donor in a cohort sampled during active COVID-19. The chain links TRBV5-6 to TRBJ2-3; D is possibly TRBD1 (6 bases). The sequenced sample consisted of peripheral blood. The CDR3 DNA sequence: TGTGCCAGCAGCCTACAGGGACCTAGCACAGATACGCAGTATTTT. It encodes CASSLQGPSTDTQYF.